A single count supports the clone carrying this T cell receptor (beta chain). Its antigen remains unidentified. The source of the sample is a study of T cell responses to AZD1222 COVID-19 vaccine. The germline gives CDR1 SGDLS, CDR2 YYNGEE. V was trimmed by 0 bases and J by 1 base, leaving 10 bases between them. The CDR3 spans 15 residues. Regarding the study as a whole: Clonal diversity was possibly underestimated, and the donors were mostly white British, with more females. Epitopes outside B.1.351 and B.1.1.7 mutated regions reportedly drew nearly half of spike TCRs.

Sequencing used immunoSEQ multiplex PCR; TCRdb keeps in-frame clones, though not all of them. The sample shows some 120,000 clones, approximately 85% of them seen only once. The chain is built from TRBV9 and TRBJ2-5, with a weak D call TRBD2 (6 bases). This receptor was identified in an adult in good health. The starting material was peripheral blood, obtained on day 0 of MenACWY control vaccination. The CDR3: CASSVGAGFQETQYF. The CDR3 DNA is TGTGCCAGCAGCGTAGGGGCGGGGTTCCAAGAGACCCAGTACTTC. The full variable domain, with the rest looked up from reference TRBV9 and TRBJ2-5, is DSGVTQTPKHLITATGQRVTLRCSPRSGDLSVYWYQQSLDQGLQFLIQYYNGEERAKGNILERFSAQQFPDLHSELNLSSLELGDSALYFCASSVGAGFQETQYFGPGTRLLVL.